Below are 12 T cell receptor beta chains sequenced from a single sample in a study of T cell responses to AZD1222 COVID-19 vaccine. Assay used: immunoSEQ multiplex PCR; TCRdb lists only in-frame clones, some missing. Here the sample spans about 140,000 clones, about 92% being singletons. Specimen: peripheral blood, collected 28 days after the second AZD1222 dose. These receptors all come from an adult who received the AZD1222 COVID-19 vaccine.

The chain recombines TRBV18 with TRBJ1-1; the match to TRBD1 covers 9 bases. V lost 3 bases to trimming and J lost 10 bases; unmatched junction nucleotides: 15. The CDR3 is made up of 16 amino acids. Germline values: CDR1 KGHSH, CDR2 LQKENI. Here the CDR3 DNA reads TGTGCCAGCTCACCTCCGGGACAGGGTGGGGACAAGGGAGCTTTCTTT. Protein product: CASSPPGQGGDKGAFF.

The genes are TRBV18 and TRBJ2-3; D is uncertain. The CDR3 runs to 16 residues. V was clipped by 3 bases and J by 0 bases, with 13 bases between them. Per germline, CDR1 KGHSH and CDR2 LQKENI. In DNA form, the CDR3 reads TGTGCCAGCTCACCGCATGGCCCTGCTAGCACAGATACGCAGTATTTT. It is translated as CASSPHGPASTDTQYF. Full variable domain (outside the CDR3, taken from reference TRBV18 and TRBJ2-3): NAGVMQNPRHLVRRRGQEARLRCSPMKGHSHVYWYRQLPEEGLKFMVYLQKENIIDESGMPKERFSAEFPKEGPSILRIQQVVRGDSAAYFCASSPHGPASTDTQYFGPGTRLTVL.

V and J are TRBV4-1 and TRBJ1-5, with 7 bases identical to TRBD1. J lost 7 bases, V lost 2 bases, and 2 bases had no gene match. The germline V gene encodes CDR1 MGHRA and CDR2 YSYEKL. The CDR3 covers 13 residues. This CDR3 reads CASSQNRGQPQHF. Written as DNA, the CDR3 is TGCGCCAGCAGCCAAAACAGGGGCCAGCCCCAGCATTTT.

The chain's CDR3 is CATSEAGAKDTQYF. CDR3 nucleotide sequence: TGTGCCACCAGTGAGGCTGGTGCTAAAGATACGCAGTATTTT. The rearrangement joins TRBV24-1 to TRBJ2-3, with D unresolved. Looked up from germline, CDR1 is KGHDR and CDR2 is SFDVKD. Trimming removed 4 bases from V and 5 bases from J, with 12 bases in between. This CDR3 has 14 amino acids.

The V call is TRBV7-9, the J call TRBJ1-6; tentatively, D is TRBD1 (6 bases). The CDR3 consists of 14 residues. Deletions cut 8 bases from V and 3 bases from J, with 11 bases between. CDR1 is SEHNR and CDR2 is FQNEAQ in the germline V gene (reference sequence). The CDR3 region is CASRGRDYNSPLHF. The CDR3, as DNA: TGTGCCAGCCGGGGGCGCGACTATAATTCACCCCTCCACTTT.

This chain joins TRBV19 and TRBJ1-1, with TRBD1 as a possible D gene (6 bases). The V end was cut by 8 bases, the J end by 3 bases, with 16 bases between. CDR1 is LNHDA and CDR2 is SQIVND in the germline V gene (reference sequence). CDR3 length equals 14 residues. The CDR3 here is CASQSWGADTEAFF. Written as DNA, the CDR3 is TGTGCCAGTCAATCTTGGGGGGCAGACACTGAAGCTTTCTTT.

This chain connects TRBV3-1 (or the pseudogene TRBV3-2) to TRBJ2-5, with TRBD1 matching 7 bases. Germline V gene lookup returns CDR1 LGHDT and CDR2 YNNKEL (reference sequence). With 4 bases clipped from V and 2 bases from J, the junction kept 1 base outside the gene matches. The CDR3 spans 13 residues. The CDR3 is CASSRDRQETQYF. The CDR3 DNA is TGTGCCAGCAGCCGGGACAGACAAGAGACCCAGTACTTC.

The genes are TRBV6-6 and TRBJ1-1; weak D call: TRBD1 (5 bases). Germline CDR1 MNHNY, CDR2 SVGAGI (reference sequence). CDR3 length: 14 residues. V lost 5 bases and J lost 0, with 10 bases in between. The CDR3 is CASSAQGLNTEAFF. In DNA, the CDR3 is TGTGCCAGCAGTGCCCAGGGTTTGAACACTGAAGCTTTCTTT.

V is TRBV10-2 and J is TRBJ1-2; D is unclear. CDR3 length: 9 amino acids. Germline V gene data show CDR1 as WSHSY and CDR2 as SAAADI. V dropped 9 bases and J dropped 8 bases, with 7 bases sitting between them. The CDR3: CARCWGYTF. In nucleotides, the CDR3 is TGCGCCAGATGTTGGGGCTACACCTTC.

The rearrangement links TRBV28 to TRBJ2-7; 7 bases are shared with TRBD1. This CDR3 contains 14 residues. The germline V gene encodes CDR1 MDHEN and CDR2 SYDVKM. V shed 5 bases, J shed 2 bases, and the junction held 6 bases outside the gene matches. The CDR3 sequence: CASSPRDRPYEQYF. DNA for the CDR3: TGTGCCAGCAGTCCCCGGGACAGACCCTACGAGCAGTACTTC.

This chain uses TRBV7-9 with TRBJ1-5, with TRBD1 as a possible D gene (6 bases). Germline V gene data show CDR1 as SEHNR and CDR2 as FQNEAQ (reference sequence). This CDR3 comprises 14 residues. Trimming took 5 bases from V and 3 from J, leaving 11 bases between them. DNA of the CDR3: TGTGCCAGCAGCCAAGGACAGCTCAATCAGCCCCAGCATTTT. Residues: CASSQGQLNQPQHF.

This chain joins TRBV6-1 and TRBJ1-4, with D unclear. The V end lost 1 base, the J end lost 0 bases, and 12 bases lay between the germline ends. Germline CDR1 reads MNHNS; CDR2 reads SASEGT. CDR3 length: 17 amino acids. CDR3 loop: CASSEGAFAATNEKLFF. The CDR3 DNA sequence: TGTGCCAGCAGTGAAGGGGCTTTCGCAGCAACTAATGAAAAACTGTTTTTT.